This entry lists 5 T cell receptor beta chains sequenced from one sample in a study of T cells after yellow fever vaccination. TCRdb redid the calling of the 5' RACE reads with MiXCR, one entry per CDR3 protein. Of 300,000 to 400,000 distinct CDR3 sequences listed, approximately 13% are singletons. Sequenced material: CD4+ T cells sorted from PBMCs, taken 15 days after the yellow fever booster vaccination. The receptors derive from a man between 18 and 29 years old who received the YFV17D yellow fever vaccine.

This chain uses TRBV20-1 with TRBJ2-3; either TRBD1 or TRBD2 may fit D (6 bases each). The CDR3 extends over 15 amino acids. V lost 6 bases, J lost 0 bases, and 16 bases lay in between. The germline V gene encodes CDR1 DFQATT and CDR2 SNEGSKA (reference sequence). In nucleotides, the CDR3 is TGCAGTGCAGGGGTGGGGGGCCCCAGCACAGATACGCAGTATTTT. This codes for CSAGVGGPSTDTQYF.

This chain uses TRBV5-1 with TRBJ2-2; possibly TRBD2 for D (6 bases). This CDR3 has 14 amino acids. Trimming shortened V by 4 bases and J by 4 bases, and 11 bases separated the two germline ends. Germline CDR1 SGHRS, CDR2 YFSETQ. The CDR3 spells CASSVGGTTGELFF. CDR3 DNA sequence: TGCGCCAGCAGCGTCGGGGGTACCACCGGGGAGCTGTTTTTT.

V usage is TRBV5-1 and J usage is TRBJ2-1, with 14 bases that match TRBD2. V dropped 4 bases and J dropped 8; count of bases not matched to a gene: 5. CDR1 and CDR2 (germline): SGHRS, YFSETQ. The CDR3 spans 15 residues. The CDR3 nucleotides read TGCGCCAGCAGCCTCGGGACTAGCGGGGGCCATGAGCAGTTCTTC. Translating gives CASSLGTSGGHEQFF.

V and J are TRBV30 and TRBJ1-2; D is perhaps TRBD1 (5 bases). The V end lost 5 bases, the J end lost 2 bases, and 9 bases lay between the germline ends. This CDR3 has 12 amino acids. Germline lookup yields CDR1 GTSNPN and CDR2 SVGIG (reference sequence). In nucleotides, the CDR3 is TGTGCCTGGCGGGGCGCGAACTATGGCTACACCTTC. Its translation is CAWRGANYGYTF.

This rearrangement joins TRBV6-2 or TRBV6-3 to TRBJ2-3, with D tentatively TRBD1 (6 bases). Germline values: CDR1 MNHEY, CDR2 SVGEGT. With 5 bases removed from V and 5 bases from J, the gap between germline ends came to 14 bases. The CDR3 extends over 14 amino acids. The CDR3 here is CASSTGQLGDTQYF. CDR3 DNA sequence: TGTGCCAGCAGTACCGGACAGCTCGGAGATACGCAGTATTTT.